This TCR beta chain was profiled in a study of beta chain features in type 1 diabetes. Whole-study findings and limits: In type 1 diabetes patients, VDJ junctions had fewer insertions; deletions at these junctions were more frequent. Cells carrying high TCR expression could end up over-represented when cDNA is sequenced. Type 1 diabetes patients had TCRB CDR3s that were shorter (moderately but significantly so) in all four CD4+ subsets. TCRB rearrangement may or may not be influenced by HLA type; here this remained unresolved.

The investigators reverse transcribed all of the isolated RNA, so they sequenced expressed TCRB transcripts. The protocol was immunoSEQ multiplex PCR, while the TCRdb copy is restricted to in-frame clones and leaves out a portion. This table holds more than 300,000 clones, around 13% found once. CD45RO/CCR7/CD25/CD127/CD95/CD27 staining was used to isolate CD4+ naive, central memory, regulatory and stem cell-like memory cells by sorting. Germline V gene data show CDR1 as LNHDA and CDR2 as SQIVND (reference sequence). With 5 bases clipped from V and 6 bases from J, the junction kept 13 bases outside the gene matches. The CDR3 has 16 amino acids. On this clone: Its antigen is unknown.

The TCR sequence derives from a woman between 18 and 30 years old with type 1 diabetes. The V and J genes are TRBV19 and TRBJ2-1; 7 nucleotides line up with TRBD2. Sequenced input: naive CD4+ T cells from blood. The CDR3 nucleotides read TGTGCCAGTAGTCCTCTATCAAGCGGGATGGTCAATGAGCAGTTCTTC. Protein sequence: CASSPLSSGMVNEQFF. Variable domain in full (rest from reference TRBV19 and TRBJ2-1): DGGITQSPKYLFRKEGQNVTLSCEQNLNHDAMYWYRQDPGQGLRLIYYSQIVNDFQKGDIAEGYSVSREKKESFPLTVTSAQKNPTAFYLCASSPLSSGMVNEQFFGPGTRLTVL.